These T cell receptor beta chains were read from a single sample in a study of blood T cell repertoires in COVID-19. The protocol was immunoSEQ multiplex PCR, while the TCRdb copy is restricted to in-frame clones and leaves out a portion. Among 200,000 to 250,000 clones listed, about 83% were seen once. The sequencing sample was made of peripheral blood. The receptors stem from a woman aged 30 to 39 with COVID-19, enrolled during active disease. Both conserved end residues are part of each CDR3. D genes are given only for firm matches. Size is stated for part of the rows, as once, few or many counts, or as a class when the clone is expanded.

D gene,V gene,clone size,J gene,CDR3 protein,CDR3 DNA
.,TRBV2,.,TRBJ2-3,CASSGGGTQYF,TGTGCCAGCAGTGGAGGGGGTACGCAGTATTTT
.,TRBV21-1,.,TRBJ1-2,CASSPRGRDYGYTF,TGTGCCAGCAGCCCGAGGGGGAGAGACTATGGCTACACCTTC
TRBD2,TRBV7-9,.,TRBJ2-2,CASRLAGGIGNTGELFF,TGTGCCAGTAGACTAGCGGGAGGCATTGGTAACACCGGGGAGCTGTTTTTT
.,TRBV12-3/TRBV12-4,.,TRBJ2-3,CASRSRSGTQYF,TGTGCCAGCAGGTCCCGATCGGGGACGCAGTATTTT
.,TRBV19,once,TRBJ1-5,CASSIVGTQSNQPQHF,TGTGCCAGTAGTATAGTCGGGACACAAAGCAATCAGCCCCAGCATTTT
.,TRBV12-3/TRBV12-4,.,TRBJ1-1,CASSFTGGTEAFF,TGTGCCAGCAGTTTTACGGGGGGGACTGAAGCTTTCTTT
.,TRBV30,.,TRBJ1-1,CAWSVLVMGQAFF,TGTGCCTGGAGTGTACTCGTTATGGGGCAAGCTTTCTTT
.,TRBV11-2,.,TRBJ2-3,CASSLGTSTDTQYF,TGTGCCAGCAGCCTGGGGACTAGCACAGATACGCAGTATTTT
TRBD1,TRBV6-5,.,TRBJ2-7,CASGQGSRYEQYF,TGTGCCAGTGGACAGGGGAGTCGCTACGAGCAGTACTTC
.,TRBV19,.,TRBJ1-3,CASNTGSGNTIYF,TGTGCCAGTAATACAGGGTCTGGAAACACCATATATTTT
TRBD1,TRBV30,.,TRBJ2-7,CAWSKGQGDEQYF,TGTGCCTGGAGTAAGGGACAGGGCGACGAGCAGTACTTC
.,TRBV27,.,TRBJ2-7,CASSLVRGAPYEQYF,TGTGCCAGCAGTTTGGTACGGGGGGCTCCCTACGAGCAGTACTTC
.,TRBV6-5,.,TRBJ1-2,CASTLGAGGGYTF,TGTGCCAGCACCCTCGGGGCCGGGGGGGGCTACACCTTC
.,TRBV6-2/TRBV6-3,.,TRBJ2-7,CASSYPRDNGHEQYF,TGTGCCAGCAGTTACCCCCGGGACAATGGCCACGAGCAGTACTTC
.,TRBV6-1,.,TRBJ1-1,CASSEGAGFNTEAFF,TGTGCCAGCAGTGAAGGGGCTGGATTTAACACTGAAGCTTTCTTT
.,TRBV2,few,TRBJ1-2,CASSEEAGTLGYTF,TGTGCCAGCAGTGAAGAGGCGGGGACTCTAGGCTACACCTTC
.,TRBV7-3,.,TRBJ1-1,CASSTSHNTEAFF,TGTGCCAGCAGCACATCCCACAACACTGAAGCTTTCTTT
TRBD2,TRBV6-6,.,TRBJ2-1,CASINPGGNEQFF,TGTGCCAGCATCAATCCGGGAGGGAATGAGCAGTTCTTC
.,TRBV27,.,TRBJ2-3,CASSLRRPASTDTQYF,TGTGCCAGCAGTTTAAGGAGGCCGGCTAGCACAGATACGCAGTATTTT
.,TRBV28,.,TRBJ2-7,CGRAYEQYF,TGTGGCCGAGCCTACGAGCAGTACTTC
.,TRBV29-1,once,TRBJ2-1,CSVGQQNEQFF,TGCAGCGTTGGACAGCAGAATGAGCAGTTCTTC
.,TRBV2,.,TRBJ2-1,CASIEAQGWEAEQFF,TGTGCCAGCATCGAAGCCCAGGGTTGGGAAGCTGAGCAGTTCTTC
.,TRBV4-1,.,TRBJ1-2,CASSQDNTANYGYTF,TGCGCCAGCAGCCAAGACAACACCGCAAACTATGGCTACACCTTC
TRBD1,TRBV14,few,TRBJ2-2,CASKRTGGSTGELFF,TGTGCCAGCAAGAGGACAGGGGGATCTACCGGGGAGCTGTTTTTT